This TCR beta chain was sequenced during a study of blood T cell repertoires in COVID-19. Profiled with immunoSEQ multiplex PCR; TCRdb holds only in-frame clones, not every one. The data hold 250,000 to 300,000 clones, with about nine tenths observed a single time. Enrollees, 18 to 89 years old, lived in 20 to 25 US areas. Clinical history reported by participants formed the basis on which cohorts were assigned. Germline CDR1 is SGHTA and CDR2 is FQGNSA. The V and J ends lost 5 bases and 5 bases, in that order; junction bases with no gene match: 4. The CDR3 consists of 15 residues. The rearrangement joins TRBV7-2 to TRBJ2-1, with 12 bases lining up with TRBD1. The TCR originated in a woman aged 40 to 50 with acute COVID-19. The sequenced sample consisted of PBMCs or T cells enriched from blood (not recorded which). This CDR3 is CASSQGQGANNEQFF. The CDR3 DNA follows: TGTGCCAGCAGCCAGGGACAGGGGGCAAACAATGAGCAGTTCTTC.